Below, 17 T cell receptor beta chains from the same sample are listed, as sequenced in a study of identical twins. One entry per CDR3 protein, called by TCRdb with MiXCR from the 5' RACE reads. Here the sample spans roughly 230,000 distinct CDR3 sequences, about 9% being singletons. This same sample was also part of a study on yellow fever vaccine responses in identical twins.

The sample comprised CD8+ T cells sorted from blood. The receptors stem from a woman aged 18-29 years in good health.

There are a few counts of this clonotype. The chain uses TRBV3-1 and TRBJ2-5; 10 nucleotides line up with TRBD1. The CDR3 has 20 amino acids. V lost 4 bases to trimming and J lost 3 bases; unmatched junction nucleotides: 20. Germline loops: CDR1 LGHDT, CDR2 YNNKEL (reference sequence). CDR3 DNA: TGTGCCAGCAGCCCGAGAAATGGACAGGGGGACGACTGCTTAAAAGAGACCCAGTACTTC. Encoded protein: CASSPRNGQGDDCLKETQYF.

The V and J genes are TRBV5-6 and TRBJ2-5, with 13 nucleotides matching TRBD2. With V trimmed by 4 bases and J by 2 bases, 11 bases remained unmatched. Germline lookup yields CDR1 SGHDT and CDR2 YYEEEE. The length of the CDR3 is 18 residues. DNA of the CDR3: TGTGCCAGCAGCCGAAACCGACTAGCGGGGGGCCTTCAAGAGACCCAGTACTTC. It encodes CASSRNRLAGGLQETQYF.

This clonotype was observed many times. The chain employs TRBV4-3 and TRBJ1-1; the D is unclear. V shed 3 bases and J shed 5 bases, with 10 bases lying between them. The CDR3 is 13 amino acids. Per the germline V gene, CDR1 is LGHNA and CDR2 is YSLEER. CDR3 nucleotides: TGCGCCAGCAGCCAGGGCAGAGGAACTGAAGCTTTCTTT. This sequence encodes CASSQGRGTEAFF.

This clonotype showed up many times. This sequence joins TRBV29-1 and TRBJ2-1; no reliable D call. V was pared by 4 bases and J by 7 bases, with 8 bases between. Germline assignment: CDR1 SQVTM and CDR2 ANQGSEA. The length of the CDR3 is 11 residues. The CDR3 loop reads CSVGSENEQFF. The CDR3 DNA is TGCAGCGTTGGGTCCGAGAATGAGCAGTTCTTC.

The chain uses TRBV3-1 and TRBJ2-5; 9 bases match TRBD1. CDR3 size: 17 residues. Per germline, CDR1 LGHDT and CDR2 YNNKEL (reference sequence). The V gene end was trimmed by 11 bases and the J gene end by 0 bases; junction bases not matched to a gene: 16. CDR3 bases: TGTGCCTGCTGTCCAACTCGACAGGGGGGGTACCAAGAGACCCAGTACTTC. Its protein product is CACCPTRQGGYQETQYF.

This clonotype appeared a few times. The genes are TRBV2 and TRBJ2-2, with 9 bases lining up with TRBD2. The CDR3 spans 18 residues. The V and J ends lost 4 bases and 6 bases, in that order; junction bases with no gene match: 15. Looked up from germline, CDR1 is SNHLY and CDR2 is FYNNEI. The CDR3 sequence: CASSGASGAAELAGELFF. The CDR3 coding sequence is TGTGCCAGCAGTGGTGCTAGCGGGGCCGCTGAATTGGCCGGGGAGCTGTTTTTT.

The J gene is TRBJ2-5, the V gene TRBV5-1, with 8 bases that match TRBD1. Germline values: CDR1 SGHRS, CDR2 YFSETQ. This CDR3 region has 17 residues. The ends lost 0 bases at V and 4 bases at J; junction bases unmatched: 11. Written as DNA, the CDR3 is TGCGCCAGCAGCTTGGATACCAGGGGGCTAGTTGGAGAGACCCAGTACTTC. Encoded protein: CASSLDTRGLVGETQYF.

The CDR3 DNA is TGTGCCAGCAGTTCTCACGGGACAGCTAACACCGGGGAGCTGTTTTTT. Amino acids: CASSSHGTANTGELFF. The gene calls are TRBV27 and TRBJ2-2; 7 positions match TRBD1. Per germline, CDR1 MNHEY and CDR2 SMNVEV (reference sequence). V shed 4 bases, J shed 2 bases, and the junction held 7 bases outside the gene matches. This CDR3 region has 16 residues.

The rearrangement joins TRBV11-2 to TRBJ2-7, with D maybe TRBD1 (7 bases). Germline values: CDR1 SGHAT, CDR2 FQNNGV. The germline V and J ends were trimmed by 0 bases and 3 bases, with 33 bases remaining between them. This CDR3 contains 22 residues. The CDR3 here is CASSLDSRPEGAHHPRSYEQYF. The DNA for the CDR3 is TGTGCCAGCAGCTTAGATTCTCGTCCGGAGGGGGCTCACCATCCTAGGAGCTACGAGCAGTACTTC.

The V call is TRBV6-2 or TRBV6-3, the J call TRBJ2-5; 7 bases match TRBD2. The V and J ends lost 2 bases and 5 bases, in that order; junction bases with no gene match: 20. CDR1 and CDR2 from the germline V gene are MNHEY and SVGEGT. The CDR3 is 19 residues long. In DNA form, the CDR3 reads TGTGCCAGCAGTTACGGGGAGGGGCTCGGGATTAGATCTGGTGAGACCCAGTACTTC. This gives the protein CASSYGEGLGIRSGETQYF.

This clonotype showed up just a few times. CDR3 nucleotide sequence: TGTGCCAGCAGCGCCTATGAAGGTGGTGCAGATACGCAGTATTTT. It is translated as CASSAYEGGADTQYF. The chain is built from TRBV3-1 and TRBJ2-3; D is undetermined. CDR1 and CDR2 from the germline V gene are LGHDT and YNNKEL (reference sequence). V was shortened by 5 bases and J by 4 bases, with 16 bases between the two germline ends. The CDR3 has 15 residues.

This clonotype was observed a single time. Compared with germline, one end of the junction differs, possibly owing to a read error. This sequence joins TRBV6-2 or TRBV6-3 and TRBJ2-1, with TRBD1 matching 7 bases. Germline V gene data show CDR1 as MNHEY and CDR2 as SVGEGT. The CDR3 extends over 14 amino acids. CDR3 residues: CACSTRQGYNEQFF. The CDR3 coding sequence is TGTGCCTGCAGTACTCGACAGGGTTACAATGAGCAGTTCTTC.

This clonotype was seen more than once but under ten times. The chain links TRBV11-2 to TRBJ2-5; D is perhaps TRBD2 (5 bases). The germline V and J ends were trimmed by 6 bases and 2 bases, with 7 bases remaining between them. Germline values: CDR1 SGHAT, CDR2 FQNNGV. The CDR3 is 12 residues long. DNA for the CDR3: TGTGCCAGCAGAAGGGAGCAAGAGACCCAGTACTTC. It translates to CASRREQETQYF.

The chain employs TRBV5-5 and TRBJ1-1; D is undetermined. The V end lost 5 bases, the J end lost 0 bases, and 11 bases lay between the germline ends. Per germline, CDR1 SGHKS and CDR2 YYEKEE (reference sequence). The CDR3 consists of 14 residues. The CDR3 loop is CASSLSLLNTEAFF. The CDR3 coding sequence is TGTGCCAGCAGTCTAAGTCTTCTGAACACTGAAGCTTTCTTT.

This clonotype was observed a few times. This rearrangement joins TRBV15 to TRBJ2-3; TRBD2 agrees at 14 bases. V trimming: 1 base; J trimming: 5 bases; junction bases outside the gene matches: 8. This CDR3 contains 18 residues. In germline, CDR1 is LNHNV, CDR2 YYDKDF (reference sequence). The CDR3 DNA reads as TGTGCCACCAGCAGAGCCAAGGGACTAGCGGGAGATCAAGATACGCAGTATTTT. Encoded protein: CATSRAKGLAGDQDTQYF.

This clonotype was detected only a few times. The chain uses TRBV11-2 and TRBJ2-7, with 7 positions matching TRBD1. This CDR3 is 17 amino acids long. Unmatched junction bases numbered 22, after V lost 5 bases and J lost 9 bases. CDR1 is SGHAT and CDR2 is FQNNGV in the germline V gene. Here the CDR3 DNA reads TGTGCCAGCAGCCTCTCTCCCGGACAGGAGGCCCCTCTGGGGCAGTACTTC. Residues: CASSLSPGQEAPLGQYF.

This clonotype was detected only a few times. CDR3: CASSESLWDTGELFF. CDR3 nucleotide sequence: TGCGCCAGCAGTGAGTCTCTTTGGGACACCGGGGAGCTGTTTTTT. This sequence joins TRBV10-1 and TRBJ2-2; no reliable D call. The length of the CDR3 is 15 residues. The V gene's germline CDR1 is WNHNN and CDR2 SYGVQD (reference sequence). V lost 0 bases and J lost 3, with 8 bases in between.